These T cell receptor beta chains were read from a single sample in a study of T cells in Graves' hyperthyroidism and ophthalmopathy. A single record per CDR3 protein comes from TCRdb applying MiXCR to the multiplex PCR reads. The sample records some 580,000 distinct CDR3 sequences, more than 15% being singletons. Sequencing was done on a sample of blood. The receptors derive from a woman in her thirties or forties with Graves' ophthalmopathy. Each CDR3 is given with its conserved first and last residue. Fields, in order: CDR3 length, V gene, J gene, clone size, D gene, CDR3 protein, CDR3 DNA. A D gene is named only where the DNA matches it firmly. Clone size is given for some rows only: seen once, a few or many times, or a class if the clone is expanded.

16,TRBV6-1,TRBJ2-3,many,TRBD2,CASSEYGTRGTDTQYF,TGTGCCAGCAGTGAATATGGGACTAGAGGCACAGATACGCAGTATTTT
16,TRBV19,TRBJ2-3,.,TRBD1,CASSLNRDSLTDTQYF,TGTGCCAGTAGCTTAAACCGGGACAGCCTCACAGATACGCAGTATTTT
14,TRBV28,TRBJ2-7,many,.,CASSLRGGLGEQYF,TGTGCCAGCAGCCTCAGGGGGGGACTCGGCGAGCAGTACTTC
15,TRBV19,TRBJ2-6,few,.,CASSKTSSGANVLTF,TGTGCCAGTAGTAAGACAAGCTCTGGGGCCAACGTCCTGACTTTC
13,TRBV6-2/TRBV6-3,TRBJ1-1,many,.,CASSLGTNSRAFF,TGTGCCAGCAGCCTCGGGACCAACTCGCGAGCTTTCTTT
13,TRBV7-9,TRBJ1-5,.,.,CASSFAEGQPQHF,TGTGCCAGCAGCTTCGCTGAGGGTCAGCCCCAGCATTTT
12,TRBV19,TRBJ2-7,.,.,CASSMGGYEQYF,TGTGCCAGTAGTATGGGGGGCTACGAGCAGTACTTC
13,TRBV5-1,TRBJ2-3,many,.,CASSYGTQDTQYF,TGCGCCAGCAGCTACGGGACCCAAGATACGCAGTATTTT
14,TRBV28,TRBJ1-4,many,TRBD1,CASSSRDREEKLFF,TGTGCCAGCAGTTCACGGGACAGGGAAGAAAAACTGTTTTTT
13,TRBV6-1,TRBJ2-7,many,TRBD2,CASSETREEGQYF,TGTGCCAGCAGTGAAACCCGGGAGGAAGGGCAGTACTTC
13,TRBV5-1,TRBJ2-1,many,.,CASRSDPNNEQFF,TGCGCCAGCAGATCGGACCCAAACAATGAGCAGTTCTTC
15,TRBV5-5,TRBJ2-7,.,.,CASSFSSGSPYEQYF,TGTGCCAGCAGCTTCTCCTCCGGGTCCCCGTACGAGCAGTACTTC
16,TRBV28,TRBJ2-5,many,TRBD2,CASSPRAGGPGETQYF,TGTGCCAGCAGTCCCCGAGCGGGAGGGCCGGGGGAGACCCAGTACTTC
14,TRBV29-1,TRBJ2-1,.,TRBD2,CSGVLGTNYNEQFF,TGCAGCGGAGTCCTCGGGACTAATTACAATGAGCAGTTCTTC
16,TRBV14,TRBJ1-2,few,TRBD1,CASSQLPGQGSYGYTF,TGTGCCAGCAGCCAACTACCGGGACAGGGCTCCTATGGCTACACCTTC
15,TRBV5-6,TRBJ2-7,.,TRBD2,CASRGAGGPSCEQYF,TGTGCCAGCAGGGGGGCGGGAGGGCCCTCCTGCGAGCAGTACTTC
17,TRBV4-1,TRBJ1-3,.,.,CASSQDNGPFGGNTIYF,TGCGCCAGCAGCCAAGATAATGGTCCTTTCGGAGGAAACACCATATATTTT
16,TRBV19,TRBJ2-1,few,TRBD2,CASSFKREGLGDEQFF,TGTGCCAGTAGTTTTAAGCGGGAGGGCCTGGGGGATGAGCAGTTCTTC
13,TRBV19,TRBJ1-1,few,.,CASSPPRRTEAFF,TGTGCCAGTAGTCCCCCCAGGCGGACTGAAGCTTTCTTT
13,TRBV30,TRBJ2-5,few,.,CAWSVLAGETQYF,TGTGCCTGGAGTGTTCTAGCTGGGGAGACCCAGTACTTC
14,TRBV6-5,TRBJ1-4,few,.,CASSYGRINEKLFF,TGTGCCAGCAGTTACGGGCGGATTAATGAAAAACTGTTTTTT
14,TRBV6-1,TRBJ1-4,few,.,CAISAAPTNEKLFF,TGTGCCATCAGTGCGGCTCCAACTAATGAAAAACTGTTTTTT
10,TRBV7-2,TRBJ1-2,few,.,CASSSVGYTF,TGTGCCAGCAGCTCCGTAGGCTACACCTTC
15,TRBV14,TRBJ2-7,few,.,CASSRGSREWDEQYF,TGTGCCAGCAGCCGGGGGTCCCGGGAGTGGGACGAGCAGTACTTC
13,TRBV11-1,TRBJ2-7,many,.,CASSSQLGYEQYF,TGTGCCAGCAGCTCTCAGTTAGGATACGAGCAGTACTTC
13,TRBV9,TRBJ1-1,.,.,CASSPTSDTEAFF,TGTGCCAGCAGTCCTACTTCGGACACTGAAGCTTTCTTT
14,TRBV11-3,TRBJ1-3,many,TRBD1,CASSDRGTGNTIYF,TGTGCCAGCAGCGACAGGGGGACGGGAAACACCATATATTTT
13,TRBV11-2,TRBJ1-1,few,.,CASSPDLGSEAFF,TGTGCCAGCAGCCCGGACTTGGGGAGCGAAGCTTTCTTT
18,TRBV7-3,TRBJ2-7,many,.,CASNPLAAVLVVGYEQYF,TGTGCCAGCAACCCCCTGGCGGCAGTCCTCGTGGTCGGGTACGAGCAGTACTTC
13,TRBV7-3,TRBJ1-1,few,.,CASSHTGGTEAFF,TGTGCCAGCAGCCATACGGGAGGCACTGAAGCTTTCTTT
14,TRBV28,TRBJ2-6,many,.,CASSFSSGANVLTF,TGTGCCAGCAGTTTTAGCTCTGGGGCCAACGTCCTGACTTTC
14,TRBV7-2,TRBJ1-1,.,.,CASSLDSKNTEAFF,TGTGCCAGCAGTTTGGACAGTAAGAACACTGAAGCTTTCTTT
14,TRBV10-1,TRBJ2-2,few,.,CASSDSGSTGELFF,TGCGCCAGCAGTGATTCTGGGAGCACCGGGGAGCTGTTTTTT
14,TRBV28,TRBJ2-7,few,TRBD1,CASSFRTGTYEQYF,TGTGCCAGCAGTTTCCGGACAGGGACCTACGAGCAGTACTTC
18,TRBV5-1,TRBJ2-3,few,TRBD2,CASSLRGLAGQNTDTQYF,TGCGCCAGCAGCTTGCGAGGACTAGCGGGGCAAAACACAGATACGCAGTATTTT
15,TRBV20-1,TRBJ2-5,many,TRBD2,CSARSLGSGAETQYF,TGCAGTGCTAGATCGCTCGGGAGCGGGGCGGAGACCCAGTACTTC
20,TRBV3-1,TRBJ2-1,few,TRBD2,CASSQKVAGGLAGGYNEQFF,TGTGCCAGCAGCCAAAAAGTTGCAGGAGGACTAGCGGGAGGATACAATGAGCAGTTCTTC
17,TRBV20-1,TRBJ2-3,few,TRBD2,CSARGASGRAGTDTQYF,TGCAGTGCTAGAGGGGCTAGCGGGAGGGCCGGCACAGATACGCAGTATTTT
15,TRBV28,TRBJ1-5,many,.,CASSGLGNGNQPQHF,TGTGCCAGCAGTGGGCTGGGGAACGGGAATCAGCCCCAGCATTTT
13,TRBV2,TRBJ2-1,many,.,CSLGTSSYNEQFF,TGCTCGCTTGGGACAAGCTCCTACAATGAGCAGTTCTTC
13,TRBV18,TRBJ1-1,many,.,CASSPGVDTEAFF,TGTGCCAGCTCACCGGGGGTGGACACTGAAGCTTTCTTT
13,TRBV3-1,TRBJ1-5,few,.,CASSHLDVPPQHF,TGTGCCAGCAGCCACCTAGACGTCCCGCCCCAGCATTTT
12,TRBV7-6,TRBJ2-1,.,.,CASSPKTGEQFF,TGTGCCAGCAGCCCAAAGACAGGAGAGCAGTTCTTC
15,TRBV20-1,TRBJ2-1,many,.,CSARSAQRQRSWQFF,TGCAGTGCTAGGTCCGCCCAGCGACAGCGTTCCTGGCAGTTCTTC
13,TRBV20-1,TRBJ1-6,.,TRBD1,CSASDRDNSPLHF,TGCAGTGCTAGCGACAGGGATAATTCACCCCTCCACTTT
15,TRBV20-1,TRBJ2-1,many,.,CSARDALGRYNEQFF,TGCAGTGCTAGAGACGCGCTGGGGAGATACAATGAGCAGTTCTTC
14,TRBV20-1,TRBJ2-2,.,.,CSARATRNTGELFF,TGCAGTGCTAGAGCCACACGGAACACCGGGGAGCTGTTTTTT
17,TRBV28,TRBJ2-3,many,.,CASSLVPSGAGTDTQYF,TGTGCCAGCAGTTTAGTCCCTTCAGGGGCGGGCACAGATACGCAGTATTTT
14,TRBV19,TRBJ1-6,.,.,CASSIAVENSPLHF,TGTGCCAGTAGTATCGCTGTGGAGAATTCACCCCTCCACTTT
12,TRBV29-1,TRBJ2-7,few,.,CSVEGGGNEQYF,TGCAGCGTTGAGGGGGGCGGCAACGAGCAGTACTTC
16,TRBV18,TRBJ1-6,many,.,CASSPTVRNRGSPLHF,TGTGCCAGCTCACCAACGGTTCGGAATAGAGGTTCACCCCTCCACTTT
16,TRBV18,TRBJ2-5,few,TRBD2,CASSPPSGRAGETQYF,TGTGCCAGCTCACCACCGAGCGGGAGGGCCGGTGAGACCCAGTACTTC